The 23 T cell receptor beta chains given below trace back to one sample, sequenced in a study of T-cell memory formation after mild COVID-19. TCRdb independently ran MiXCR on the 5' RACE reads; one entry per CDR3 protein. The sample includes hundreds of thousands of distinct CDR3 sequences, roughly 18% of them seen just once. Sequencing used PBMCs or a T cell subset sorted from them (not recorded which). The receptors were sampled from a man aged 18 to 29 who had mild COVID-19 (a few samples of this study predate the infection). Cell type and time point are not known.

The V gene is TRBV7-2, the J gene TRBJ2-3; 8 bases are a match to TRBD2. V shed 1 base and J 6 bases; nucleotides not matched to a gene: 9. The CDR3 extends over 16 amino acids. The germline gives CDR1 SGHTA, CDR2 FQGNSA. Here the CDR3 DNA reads TGTGCCAGCAGCTTAGAAGGGACTAGTTGGTTGGATACGCAGTATTTT. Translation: CASSLEGTSWLDTQYF.

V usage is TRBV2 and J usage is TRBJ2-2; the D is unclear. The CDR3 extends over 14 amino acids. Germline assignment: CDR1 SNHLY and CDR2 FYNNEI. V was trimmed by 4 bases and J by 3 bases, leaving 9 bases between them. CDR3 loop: CASSGGFDTGELFF. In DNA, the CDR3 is TGTGCCAGCAGTGGTGGTTTTGACACCGGGGAGCTGTTTTTT.

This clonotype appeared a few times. In DNA form, the CDR3 reads TGTGCCAGCAGCCAAGCCGGGACTAGGGTTGTCTACGAGCAGTACTTC. As protein: CASSQAGTRVVYEQYF. V usage is TRBV4-2 and J usage is TRBJ2-7; TRBD2 matches 8 bases. Germline CDR1 and CDR2: LGHNA and YNFKEQ. The J segment lost 3 bases and the V segment lost 1 base, leaving 8 bases of the junction unmatched. The CDR3 has 16 amino acids.

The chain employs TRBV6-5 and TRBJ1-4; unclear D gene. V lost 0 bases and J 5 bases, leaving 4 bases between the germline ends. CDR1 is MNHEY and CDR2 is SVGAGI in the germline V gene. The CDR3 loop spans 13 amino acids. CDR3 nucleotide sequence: TGTGCCAGCAGTTACTCCGGAAATGAAAAACTGTTTTTT. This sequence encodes CASSYSGNEKLFF.

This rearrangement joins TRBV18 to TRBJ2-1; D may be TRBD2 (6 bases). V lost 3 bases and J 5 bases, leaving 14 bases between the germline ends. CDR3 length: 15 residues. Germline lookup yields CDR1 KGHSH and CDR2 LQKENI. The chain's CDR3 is CASSPETGTHNEQFF. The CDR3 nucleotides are TGTGCCAGCTCACCGGAAACCGGGACTCACAATGAGCAGTTCTTC.

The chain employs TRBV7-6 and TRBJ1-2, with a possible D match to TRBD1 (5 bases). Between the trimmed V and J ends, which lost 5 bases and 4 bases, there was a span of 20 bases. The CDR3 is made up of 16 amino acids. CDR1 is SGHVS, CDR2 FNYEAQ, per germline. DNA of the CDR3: TGTGCCAGCAGCCCCGCCGGGCCTGACAGCGTCTATGGCTACACCTTC. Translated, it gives CASSPAGPDSVYGYTF.

CDR3 in amino acids: CASGQGVLDTQYF. CDR3 DNA sequence: TGTGCCAGCGGACAGGGAGTCTTGGATACGCAGTATTTT. The chain has TRBV6-2 or TRBV6-3 and TRBJ2-3; 8 bases map to TRBD1. The CDR3 is 13 amino acids. V lost 8 bases to trimming and J lost 6 bases; unmatched junction nucleotides: 7. Per germline, CDR1 MNHEY and CDR2 SVGEGT.

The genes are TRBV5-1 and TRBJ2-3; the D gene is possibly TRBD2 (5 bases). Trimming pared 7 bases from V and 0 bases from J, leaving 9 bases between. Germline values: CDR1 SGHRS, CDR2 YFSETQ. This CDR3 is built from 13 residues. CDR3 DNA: TGCGCCAGCGCAACGGGAAGCACAGATACGCAGTATTTT. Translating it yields CASATGSTDTQYF.

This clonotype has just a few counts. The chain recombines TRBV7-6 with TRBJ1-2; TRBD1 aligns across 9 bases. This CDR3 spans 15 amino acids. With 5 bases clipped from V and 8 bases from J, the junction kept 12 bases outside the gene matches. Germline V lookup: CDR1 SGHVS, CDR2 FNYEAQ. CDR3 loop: CASSPPGQGFKGYTF. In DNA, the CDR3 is TGTGCCAGCAGCCCCCCCGGACAGGGGTTTAAGGGCTACACCTTC.

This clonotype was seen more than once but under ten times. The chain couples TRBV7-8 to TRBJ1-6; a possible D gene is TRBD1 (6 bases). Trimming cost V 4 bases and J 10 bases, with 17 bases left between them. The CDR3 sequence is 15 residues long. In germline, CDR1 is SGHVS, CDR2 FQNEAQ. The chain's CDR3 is CASSSHRVFGSPLHF. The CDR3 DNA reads TGTGCCAGCAGCTCACACAGGGTCTTTGGCTCACCCCTCCACTTT.

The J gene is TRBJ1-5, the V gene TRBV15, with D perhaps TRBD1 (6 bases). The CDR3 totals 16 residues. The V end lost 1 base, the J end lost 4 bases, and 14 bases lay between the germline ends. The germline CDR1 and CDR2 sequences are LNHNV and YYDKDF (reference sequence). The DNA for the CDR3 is TGTGCCACCAGCAGAGTTTGGGACAAGGAAAATCAGCCCCAGCATTTT. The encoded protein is CATSRVWDKENQPQHF.

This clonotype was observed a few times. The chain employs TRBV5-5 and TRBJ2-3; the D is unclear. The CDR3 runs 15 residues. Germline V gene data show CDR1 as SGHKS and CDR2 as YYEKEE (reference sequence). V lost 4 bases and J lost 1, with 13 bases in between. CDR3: CASSLGTPGTDTQYF. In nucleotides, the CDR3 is TGTGCCAGCAGCCTCGGTACTCCCGGCACAGATACGCAGTATTTT.

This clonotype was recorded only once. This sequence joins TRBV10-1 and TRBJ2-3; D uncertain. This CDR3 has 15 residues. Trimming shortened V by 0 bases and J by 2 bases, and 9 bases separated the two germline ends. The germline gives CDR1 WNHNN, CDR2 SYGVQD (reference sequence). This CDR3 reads CASSESPASTDTQYF. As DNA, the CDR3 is TGCGCCAGCAGTGAGTCTCCAGCCTCCACAGATACGCAGTATTTT.

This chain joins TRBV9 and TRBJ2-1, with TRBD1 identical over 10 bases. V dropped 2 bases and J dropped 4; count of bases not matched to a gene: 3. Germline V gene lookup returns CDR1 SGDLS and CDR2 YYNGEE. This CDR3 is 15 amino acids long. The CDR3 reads CASSVGQGGYNEQFF. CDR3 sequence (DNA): TGTGCCAGCAGCGTTGGACAGGGGGGATACAATGAGCAGTTCTTC.

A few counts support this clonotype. CDR3 nucleotide sequence: TGTGCCACCAGTGATTTGAACGGGACAGGGGTATGTATAACAGATACGCAGTATTTT. It yields the protein CATSDLNGTGVCITDTQYF. This sequence joins TRBV24-1 and TRBJ2-3; 10 bases map to TRBD1. The junction had 11 bases not matched to a gene; V was cut back by 0 bases and J by 3 bases. Germline V gene sequence: CDR1 KGHDR, CDR2 SFDVKD. This CDR3 has 19 residues.

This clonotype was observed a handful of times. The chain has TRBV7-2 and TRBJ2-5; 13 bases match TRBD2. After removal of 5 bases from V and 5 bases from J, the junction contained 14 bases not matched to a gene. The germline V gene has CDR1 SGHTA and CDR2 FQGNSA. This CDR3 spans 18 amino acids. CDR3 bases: TGTGCCAGCAGCCTCGACGGTACTAGCGGGGGGGCAGAGGAGACCCAGTACTTC. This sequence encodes CASSLDGTSGGAEETQYF.

This CDR3 is CSVDQGDIQYF. DNA for the CDR3: TGCAGCGTAGACCAAGGAGACATTCAGTACTTC. The J gene is TRBJ2-4, the V gene TRBV29-1; D is unclear. The CDR3 is 11 amino acids. Germline assignment: CDR1 SQVTM and CDR2 ANQGSEA. Trimming left V 6 bases short and J 8 bases short, with 11 bases between.

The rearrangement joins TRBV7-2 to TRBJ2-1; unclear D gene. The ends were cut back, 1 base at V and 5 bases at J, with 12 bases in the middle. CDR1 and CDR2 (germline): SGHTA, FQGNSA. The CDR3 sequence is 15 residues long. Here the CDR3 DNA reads TGTGCCAGCAGCTTAGTTGGCGGAAACGACAATGAGCAGTTCTTC. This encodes CASSLVGGNDNEQFF.

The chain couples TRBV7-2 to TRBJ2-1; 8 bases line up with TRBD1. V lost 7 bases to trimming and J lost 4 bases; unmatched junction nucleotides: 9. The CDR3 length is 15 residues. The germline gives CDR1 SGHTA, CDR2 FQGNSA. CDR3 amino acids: CASTNPRTGYNEQFF. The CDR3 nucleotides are TGTGCCAGCACCAATCCCAGGACAGGGTACAATGAGCAGTTCTTC. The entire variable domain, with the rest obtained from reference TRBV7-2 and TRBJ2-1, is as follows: GAGVSQSPSNKVTEKGKDVELRCDPISGHTALYWYRQSLGQGLEFLIYFQGNSAPDKSGLPSDRFSAERTGGSVSTLTIQRTQQEDSAVYLCASTNPRTGYNEQFFGPGTRLTVL.

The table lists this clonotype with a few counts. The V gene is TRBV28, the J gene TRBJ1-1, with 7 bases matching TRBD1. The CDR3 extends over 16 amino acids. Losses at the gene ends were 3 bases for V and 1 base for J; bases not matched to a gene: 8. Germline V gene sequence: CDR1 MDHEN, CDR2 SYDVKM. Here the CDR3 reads CASSFSLGQPNTEAFF. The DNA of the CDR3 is TGTGCCAGCAGTTTTAGCCTGGGACAGCCGAACACTGAAGCTTTCTTT. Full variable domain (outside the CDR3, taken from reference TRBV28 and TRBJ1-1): DVKVTQSSRYLVKRTGEKVFLECVQDMDHENMFWYRQDPGLGLRLIYFSYDVKMKEKGDIPEGYSVSREKKERFSLILESASTNQTSMYLCASSFSLGQPNTEAFFGQGTRLTVV.

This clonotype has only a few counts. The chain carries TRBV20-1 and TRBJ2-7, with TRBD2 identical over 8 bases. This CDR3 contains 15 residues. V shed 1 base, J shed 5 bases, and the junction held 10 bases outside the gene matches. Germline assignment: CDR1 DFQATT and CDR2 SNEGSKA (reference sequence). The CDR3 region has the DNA TGCAGTGCTAGAGCGGTCGGGGGGGCACTCGACGAGCAGTACTTC. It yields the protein CSARAVGGALDEQYF.

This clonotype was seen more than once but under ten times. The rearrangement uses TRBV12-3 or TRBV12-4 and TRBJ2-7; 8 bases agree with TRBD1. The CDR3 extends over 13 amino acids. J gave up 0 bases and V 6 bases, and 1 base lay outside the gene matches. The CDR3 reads CASRDRDSYEQYF. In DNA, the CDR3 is TGTGCCAGCAGGGACAGGGACTCCTACGAGCAGTACTTC.

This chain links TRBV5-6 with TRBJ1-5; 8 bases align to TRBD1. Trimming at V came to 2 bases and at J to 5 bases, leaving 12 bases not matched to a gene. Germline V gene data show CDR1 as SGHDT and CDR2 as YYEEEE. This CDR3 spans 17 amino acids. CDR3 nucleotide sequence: TGTGCCAGCAGCTTTTCCAGGACAGGGCGGTGGGATCAGCCCCAGCATTTT. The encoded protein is CASSFSRTGRWDQPQHF.